Described below is a single T cell receptor beta chain sequence and its context. Its antigen is unknown. This entry is derived from a study of cytomegalovirus exposure and HLA in healthy donors. Study background: A later analysis reported the 120 or so validation repertoires used the same platform as the 550 to 700 first-cohort repertoires. Study-wide findings and caveats: The study put about 180 TCR beta chains on its list as cytomegalovirus-associated. Specificity of a few CMV-associated chains for CMV antigens was verified in vitro. Rarity marked most TCR sequences, yet some public TCRs occurred in many donors.

Germline lookup yields CDR1 LNHDA and CDR2 SQIVND (reference sequence). The CDR3 has 15 amino acids. The ends were cut back, 5 bases at V and 4 bases at J, with 14 bases in the middle. Profiled with immunoSEQ multiplex PCR; TCRdb holds only in-frame clones, not every one. The repertoire holds roughly 100,000 clones, with about 95% as singletons. The rearrangement uses TRBV19 and TRBJ2-2, with a possible D match to TRBD2 (5 bases). This clonotype was sampled from a woman aged 18 to 35 in good health and CMV-seronegative. Sequencing used PBMCs. Here the CDR3 reads CASSFEPGTTGELFF. As DNA, the CDR3 is TGTGCCAGTAGTTTCGAACCGGGAACCACCGGGGAGCTGTTTTTT.